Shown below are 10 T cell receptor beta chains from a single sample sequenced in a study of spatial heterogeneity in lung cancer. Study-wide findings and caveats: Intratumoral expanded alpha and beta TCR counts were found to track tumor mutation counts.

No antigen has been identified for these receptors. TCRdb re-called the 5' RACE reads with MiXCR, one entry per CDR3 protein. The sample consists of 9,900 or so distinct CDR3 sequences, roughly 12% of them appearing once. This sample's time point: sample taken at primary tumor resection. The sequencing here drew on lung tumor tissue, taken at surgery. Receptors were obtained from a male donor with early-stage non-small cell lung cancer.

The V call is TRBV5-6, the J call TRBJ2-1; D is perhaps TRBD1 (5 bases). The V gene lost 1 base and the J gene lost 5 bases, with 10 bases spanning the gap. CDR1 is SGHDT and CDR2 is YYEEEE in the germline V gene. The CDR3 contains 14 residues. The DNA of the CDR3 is TGTGCCAGCAGCTTGATCGACAGCCACAATGAGCAGTTCTTC. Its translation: CASSLIDSHNEQFF.

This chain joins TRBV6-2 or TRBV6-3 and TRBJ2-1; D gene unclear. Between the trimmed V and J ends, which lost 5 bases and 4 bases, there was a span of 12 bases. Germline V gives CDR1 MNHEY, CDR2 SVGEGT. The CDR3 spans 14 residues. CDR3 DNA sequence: TGTGCCAGCAGTACCCCAGTCTCGTACAATGAGCAGTTCTTC. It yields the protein CASSTPVSYNEQFF.

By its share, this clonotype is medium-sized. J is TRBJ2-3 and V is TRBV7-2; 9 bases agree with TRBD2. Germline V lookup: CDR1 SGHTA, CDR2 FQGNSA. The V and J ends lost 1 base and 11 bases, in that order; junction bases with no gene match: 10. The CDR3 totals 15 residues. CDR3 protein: CASSLVYGTSSEQYF. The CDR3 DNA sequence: TGTGCCAGCAGCTTAGTGTATGGGACTAGCAGCGAGCAGTATTTT.

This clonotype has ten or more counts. The CDR3 region has the DNA TGTGCCAGCAGTGAGAACAGACAGGGATTCATCGCGAACACCGGGGAGCTGTTTTTT. This translates into CASSENRQGFIANTGELFF. The gene calls are TRBV6-1 and TRBJ2-2; TRBD1 agrees at 7 bases. The germline gives CDR1 MNHNS, CDR2 SASEGT. V gave up 3 bases and J gave up 0 bases; unmatched junction bases: 13. The CDR3 extends over 19 amino acids.

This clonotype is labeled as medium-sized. Here the CDR3 DNA reads TGTGCCAGCAGCCCCAGGACGTCGGGAGTCGAGACCCAGTACTTC. The encoded protein is CASSPRTSGVETQYF. V usage is TRBV7-6 and J usage is TRBJ2-5, with TRBD2 as a possible D gene (6 bases). CDR1 is SGHVS and CDR2 is FNYEAQ in the germline V gene. The CDR3 is 15 amino acids. The V gene lost 5 bases and the J gene lost 5 bases, with 18 bases spanning the gap.

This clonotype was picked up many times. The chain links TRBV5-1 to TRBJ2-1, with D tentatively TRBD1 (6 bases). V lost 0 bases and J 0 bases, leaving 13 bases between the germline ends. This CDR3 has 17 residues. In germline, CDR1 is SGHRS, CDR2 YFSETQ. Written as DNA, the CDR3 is TGCGCCAGCAGCTTGGGGATAGGGGGTAGCTCCTACAATGAGCAGTTCTTC. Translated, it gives CASSLGIGGSSYNEQFF.

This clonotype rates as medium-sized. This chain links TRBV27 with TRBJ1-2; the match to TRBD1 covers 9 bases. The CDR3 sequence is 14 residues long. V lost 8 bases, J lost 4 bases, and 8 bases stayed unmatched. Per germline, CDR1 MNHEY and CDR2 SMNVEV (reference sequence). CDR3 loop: CASSRGTGTYGYTF. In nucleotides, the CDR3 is TGTGCCAGCTCCCGCGGGACAGGGACCTATGGCTACACCTTC.

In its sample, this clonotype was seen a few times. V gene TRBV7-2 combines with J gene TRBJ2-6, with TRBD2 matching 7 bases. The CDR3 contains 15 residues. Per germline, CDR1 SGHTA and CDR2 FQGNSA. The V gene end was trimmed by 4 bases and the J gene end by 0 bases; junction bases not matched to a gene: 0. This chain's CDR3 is CASSSGGSGANVLTF. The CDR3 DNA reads TGTGCCAGCAGCTCGGGGGGCTCTGGGGCCAACGTCCTGACTTTC.

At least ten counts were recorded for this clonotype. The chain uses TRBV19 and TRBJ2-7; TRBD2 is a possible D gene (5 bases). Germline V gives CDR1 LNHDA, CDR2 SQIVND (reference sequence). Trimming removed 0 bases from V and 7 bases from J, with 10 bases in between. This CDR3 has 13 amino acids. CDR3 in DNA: TGTGCCAGTAGTATAGAACGAGGGAAAGAGCAGTACTTC. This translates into CASSIERGKEQYF.

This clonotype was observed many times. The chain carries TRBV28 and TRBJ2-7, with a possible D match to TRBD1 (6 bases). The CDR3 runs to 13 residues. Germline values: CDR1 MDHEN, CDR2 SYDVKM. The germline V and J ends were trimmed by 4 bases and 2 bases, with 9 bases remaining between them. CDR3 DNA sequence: TGTGCCAGCAGTTCTGGACAGACCTACGAGCAGTACTTC. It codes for CASSSGQTYEQYF.